Sequencing of this T cell receptor (beta chain) was carried out in a study of T-cell reconstitution after alpha-beta-depleted transplantation in children. Study results and caveats: Several hundred expanded graft clones reportedly gave rise to the alpha-beta T cells present about two months after transplant. After one year, T-cell counts and TCRbeta diversity mostly came from new T cells.

Note on this clonotype: Its antigen is unknown.

Germline-derived CDR1 and CDR2 are SQVTM and ANQGSEA. V trimming: 5 bases; J trimming: 2 bases; junction bases outside the gene matches: 2. The CDR3 contains 12 residues. Unique molecular identifiers featured in how the TCRbeta library was prepared. TCRdb processed the PCR reads anew with MiXCR; each CDR3 protein has one entry. The table shows about 980,000 distinct CDR3 sequences, with roughly 29% occurring only once. This sequence joins TRBV29-1 and TRBJ1-2; 7 positions agree with TRBD1. The source is a boy under two years old who had a stem cell transplant for SCID, so the T cells may come from the graft donor. The material was PBMCs, mostly from graft donor cells, obtained 360 days after TCRalphabeta/CD19-depleted stem cell transplant. Written as DNA, the CDR3 is TGCAGCGTTTCACAGGGGAACTATGGCTACACCTTC. Translating gives CSVSQGNYGYTF.